This T cell receptor (beta chain) was observed in a study of blood T cell repertoires in COVID-19. Study context: The study drew acute and convalescent COVID-19 samples from the United States, Italy and Spain. Nucleic acid was either cDNA or gDNA, and it came from T cells, B-cell-depleted T cells, or PBMCs.

In the authors' methods: Nucleated cell counts were estimated from reference gene primer amplification. The method was immunoSEQ multiplex PCR; TCRdb's version includes in-frame clones alone and lacks a portion of them. That table gives V, J and clone size, and the DNA gave D and trimming. This table has around 85,000 clones, around 91% appearing once. Germline CDR1 is ENHRY and CDR2 is SYGVKD. This CDR3 is built from 15 residues. The V end lost 2 bases, the J end lost 5 bases, and 14 bases lay between the germline ends. Sequenced material: peripheral blood. The TCR sequence derives from a woman over 75 with active or convalescent COVID-19. This chain uses TRBV10-3 with TRBJ2-3; D is unclear. CDR3: CAISEGGPPIDTQYF. The CDR3 DNA reads as TGTGCCATCAGTGAGGGCGGCCCTCCCATAGATACGCAGTATTTT.